The entry that follows covers one TCR beta chain sequence. No antigen is known for it. No base-level quality is on record; no much larger clone is a single base apart. This specimen belongs to a study of blood T cell repertoires in COVID-19 (dated by TCRdb to 2020 to 2022). With respect to the entire study: Samples from collaborators originated in the United States, Italy and Spain and spanned both the acute and convalescent phases of COVID-19. The material from the prospective study consisted of cDNA or gDNA derived from T cells, B-cell-depleted T cells, or PBMCs. The dataset comprised deeply sampled blood TCRbeta repertoires from subjects exposed to, actively infected with, or recovered from COVID-19. The repertoires were released in a freely available public database meant as a resource for research on the immune response to SARS-CoV-2. Samples came from the ongoing ImmuneRACE study (first 160 participants) plus 1,254 subjects from 6 global collaborators. The sample metadata nearly always contained a de-identified subject ID, COVID-19 status, age in years and sex. HLA class I and class II types, where available, came from metadata supplied by the sample provider rather than from assay-based typing.

The collaborating institutions used their own protocols to collect whole blood in K2EDTA tubes. For TCRbeta analysis, collaborators shipped samples as frozen whole blood, isolated PBMCs, or DNA extracted from either of those sample types. Sequences SGHNT (CDR1) and YYREEE (CDR2) are obtained from the germline V gene (reference sequence). V ends up 3 bases short and J 0 bases short, with an unmatched junction base count of 12. From the cysteine through the phenylalanine, the CDR3 covers 20 amino acids. Only CDR3 DNA is held: 60 bases, read in frame from base 1. Broad study findings and their caveats: The quantity of clinical and demographic metadata differed by source and by participant and was supplied without curation.

TCRbeta CDR3 regions were amplified from genomic DNA using the immunoSEQ Assay, a bias-controlled multiplex PCR. Regarding the original processing steps: Within the assay, amplification of reference gene primers was used to estimate how many nucleated cells each sample contained. Sequence reads were collapsed and filtered to measure the absolute abundance of every unique TCRbeta CDR3 rearrangement. For each sample, productive Simpson clonality was calculated as the square root of Simpson's diversity index across productive rearrangements. The table was pulled from immuneACCESS by TCRdb, which kept in-frame rearrangements only. Such tables lose some clones; where checked, under half of the loss comes from unresolved V genes, and the rest has no known cause. V and J calls and clone size follow that table, whereas D and trimming were derived from the DNA. Present in this sample are around 300,000 clones, around 86% of which were seen just once. Of the sample, around 2.9% falls within the top ten clones.

In this chain, TRBV5-4 is recombined with TRBJ2-3; 14 of the junction bases match TRBD2. The source material was peripheral blood. The clonotype comes from a woman aged 30 to 39 with active or convalescent COVID-19. The CDR3 has the sequence CASSSGATSGGVGSTDTQYF. The DNA is as follows: TGTGCCAGCAGCTCAGGGGCGACTAGCGGGGGGGTAGGGAGCACAGATACGCAGTATTTT.